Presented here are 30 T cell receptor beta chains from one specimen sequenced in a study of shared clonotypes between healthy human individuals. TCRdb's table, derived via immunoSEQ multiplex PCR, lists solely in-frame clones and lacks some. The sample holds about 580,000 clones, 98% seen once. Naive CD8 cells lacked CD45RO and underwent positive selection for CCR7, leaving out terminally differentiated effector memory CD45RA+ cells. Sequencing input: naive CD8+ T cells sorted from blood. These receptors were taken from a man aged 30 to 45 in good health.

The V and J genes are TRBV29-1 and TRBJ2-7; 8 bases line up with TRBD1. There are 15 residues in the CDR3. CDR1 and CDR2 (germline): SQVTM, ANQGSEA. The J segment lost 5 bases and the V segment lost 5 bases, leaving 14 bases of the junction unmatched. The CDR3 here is CSVRLRTGIFHEQYF. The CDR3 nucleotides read TGCAGCGTTCGCTTGAGGACAGGGATATTCCACGAGCAGTACTTC.

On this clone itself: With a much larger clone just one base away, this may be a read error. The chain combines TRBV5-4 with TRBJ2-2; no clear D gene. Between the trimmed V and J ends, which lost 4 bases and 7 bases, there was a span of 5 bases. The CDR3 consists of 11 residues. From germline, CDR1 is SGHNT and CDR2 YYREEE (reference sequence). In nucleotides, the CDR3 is TGTGCCAGCAGCCCTGGCGGGGAGCTGTTTTTT. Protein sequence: CASSPGGELFF.

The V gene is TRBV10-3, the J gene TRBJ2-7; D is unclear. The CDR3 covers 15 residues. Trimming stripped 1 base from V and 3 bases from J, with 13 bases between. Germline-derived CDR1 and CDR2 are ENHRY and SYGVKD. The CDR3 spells CAISELGFDIYEQYF. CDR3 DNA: TGTGCCATCAGTGAGTTAGGATTTGATATCTACGAGCAGTACTTC.

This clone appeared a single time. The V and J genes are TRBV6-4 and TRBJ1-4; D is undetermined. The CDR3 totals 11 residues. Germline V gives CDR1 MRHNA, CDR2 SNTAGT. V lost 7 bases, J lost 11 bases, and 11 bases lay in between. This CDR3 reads CASILILKLFF. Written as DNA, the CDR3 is TGTGCCAGCATCCTTATATTGAAACTGTTTTTT.

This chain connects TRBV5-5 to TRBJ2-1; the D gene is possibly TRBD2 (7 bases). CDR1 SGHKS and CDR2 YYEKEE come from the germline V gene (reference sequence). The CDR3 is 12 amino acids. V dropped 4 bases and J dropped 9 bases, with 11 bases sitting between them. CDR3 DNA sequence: TGTGCCAGCAGCAGAGGGGGGGCTGAGCAGTTCTTC. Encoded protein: CASSRGGAEQFF.

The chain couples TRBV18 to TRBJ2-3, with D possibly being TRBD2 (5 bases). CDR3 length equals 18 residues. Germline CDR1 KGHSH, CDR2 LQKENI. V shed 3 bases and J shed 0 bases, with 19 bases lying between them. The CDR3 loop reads CASSPPSGPNPSTDTQYF. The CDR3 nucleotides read TGTGCCAGCTCACCCCCCAGCGGACCCAATCCTAGCACAGATACGCAGTATTTT.

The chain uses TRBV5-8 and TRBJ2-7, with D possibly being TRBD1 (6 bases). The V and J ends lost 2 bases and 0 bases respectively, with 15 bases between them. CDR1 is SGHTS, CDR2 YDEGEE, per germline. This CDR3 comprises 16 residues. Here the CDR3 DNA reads TGTGCCAGCAGCTTCCACAGGGAAGCCCCCTCCTACGAGCAGTACTTC. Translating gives CASSFHREAPSYEQYF.

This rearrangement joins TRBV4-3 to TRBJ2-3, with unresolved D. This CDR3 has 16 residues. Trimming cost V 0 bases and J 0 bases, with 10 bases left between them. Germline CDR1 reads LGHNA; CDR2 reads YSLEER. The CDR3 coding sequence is TGCGCCAGCAGCCAAGAAACGGGTACTAGCACAGATACGCAGTATTTT. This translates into CASSQETGTSTDTQYF.

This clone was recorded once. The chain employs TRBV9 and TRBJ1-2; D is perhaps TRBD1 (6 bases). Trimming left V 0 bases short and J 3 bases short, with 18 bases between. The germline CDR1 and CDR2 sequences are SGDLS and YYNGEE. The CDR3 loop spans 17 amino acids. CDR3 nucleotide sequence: TGTGCCAGCAGCGTAGTGGACAGACCTCCCCCTGACTATGGCTACACCTTC. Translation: CASSVVDRPPPDYGYTF. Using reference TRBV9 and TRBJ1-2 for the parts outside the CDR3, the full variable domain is DSGVTQTPKHLITATGQRVTLRCSPRSGDLSVYWYQQSLDQGLQFLIQYYNGEERAKGNILERFSAQQFPDLHSELNLSSLELGDSALYFCASSVVDRPPPDYGYTFGSGTRLTVV.

The CDR3 nucleotides read TGTGCCAGCAGCCAATCCCCGGGGGGGTGGCAAGAGACCCAGTACTTC. It translates to CASSQSPGGWQETQYF. The genes are TRBV11-3 and TRBJ2-5, with 8 bases fitting TRBD2. CDR1 and CDR2 from the germline V gene are SGHNT and YENEEA. This CDR3 is built from 16 residues. J lost 2 bases, V lost 5 bases, and 10 bases had no gene match.

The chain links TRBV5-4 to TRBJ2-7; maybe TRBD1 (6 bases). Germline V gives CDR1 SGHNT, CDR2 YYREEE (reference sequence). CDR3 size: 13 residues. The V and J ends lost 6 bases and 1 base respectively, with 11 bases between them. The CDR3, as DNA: TGTGCCAGCACACTACAGGGATCCTACGAGCAGTACTTC. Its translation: CASTLQGSYEQYF.

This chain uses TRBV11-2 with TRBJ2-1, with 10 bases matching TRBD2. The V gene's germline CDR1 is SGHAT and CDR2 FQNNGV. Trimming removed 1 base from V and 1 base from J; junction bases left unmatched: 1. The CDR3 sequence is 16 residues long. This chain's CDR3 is CASSLGSGRSYNEQFF. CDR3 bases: TGTGCCAGCAGCTTAGGTAGCGGGAGGTCCTACAATGAGCAGTTCTTC.

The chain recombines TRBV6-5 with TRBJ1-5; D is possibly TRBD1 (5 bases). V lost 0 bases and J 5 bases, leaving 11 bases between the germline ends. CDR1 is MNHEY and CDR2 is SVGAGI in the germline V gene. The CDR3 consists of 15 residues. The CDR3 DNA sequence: TGTGCCAGCAGTTACTCGAAACAGGAAGATCAGCCCCAGCATTTT. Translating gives CASSYSKQEDQPQHF.

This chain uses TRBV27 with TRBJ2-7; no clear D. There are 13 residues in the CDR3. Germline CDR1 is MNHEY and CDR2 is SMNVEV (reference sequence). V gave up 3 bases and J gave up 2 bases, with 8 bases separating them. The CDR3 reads CASSFGETYEQYF. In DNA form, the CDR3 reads TGTGCCAGCAGTTTTGGGGAAACCTACGAGCAGTACTTC.

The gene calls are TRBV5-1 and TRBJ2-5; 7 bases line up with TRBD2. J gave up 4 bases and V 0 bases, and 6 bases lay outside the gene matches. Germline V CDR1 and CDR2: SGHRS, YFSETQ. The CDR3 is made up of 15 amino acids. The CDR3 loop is CASSLVGGGTETQYF. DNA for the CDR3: TGCGCCAGCAGCTTGGTTGGGGGAGGGACAGAGACCCAGTACTTC.

The CDR3 is CASSLLLAGAGELFF. The CDR3 nucleotides read TGTGCCAGCAGCTTATTACTAGCGGGGGCCGGGGAGCTGTTTTTT. The rearrangement uses TRBV11-2 and TRBJ2-2; TRBD2 aligns across 11 bases. This CDR3 has 15 amino acids. The germline CDR1 and CDR2 sequences are SGHAT and FQNNGV. With 2 bases clipped from V and 6 bases from J, the junction kept 2 bases outside the gene matches.

CDR3 sequence reads: CASSVGRSTEAFF. The CDR3 DNA reads as TGTGCCAGCAGCGTAGGCAGGAGCACTGAAGCTTTCTTT. This chain joins TRBV9 and TRBJ1-1; the D is unclear. V lost 0 bases and J lost 4, with 7 bases in between. Germline assignment: CDR1 SGDLS and CDR2 YYNGEE. This CDR3 region has 13 residues.

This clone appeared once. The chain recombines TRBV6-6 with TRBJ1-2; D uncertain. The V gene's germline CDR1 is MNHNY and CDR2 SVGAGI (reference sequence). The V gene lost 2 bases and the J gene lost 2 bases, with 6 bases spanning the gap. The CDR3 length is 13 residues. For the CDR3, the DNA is TGTGCCAGCAGTTACGACCCCAACTATGGCTACACCTTC. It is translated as CASSYDPNYGYTF.

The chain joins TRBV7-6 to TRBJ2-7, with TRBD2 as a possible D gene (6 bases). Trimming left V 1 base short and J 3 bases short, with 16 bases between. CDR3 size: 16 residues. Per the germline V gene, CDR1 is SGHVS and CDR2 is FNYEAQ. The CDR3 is CASSLDWGGGVYEQYF. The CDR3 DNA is TGTGCCAGCAGCTTAGATTGGGGTGGCGGGGTCTACGAGCAGTACTTC.

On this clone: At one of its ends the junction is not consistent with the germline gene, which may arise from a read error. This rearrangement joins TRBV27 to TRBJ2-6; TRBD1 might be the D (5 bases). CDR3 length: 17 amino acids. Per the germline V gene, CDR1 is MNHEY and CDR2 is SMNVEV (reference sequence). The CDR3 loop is CASSQLSESTGASVLTF. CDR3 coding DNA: TGTGCCAGCAGTCAACTATCCGAGAGCACTGGGGCCAGCGTCCTGACTTTC.

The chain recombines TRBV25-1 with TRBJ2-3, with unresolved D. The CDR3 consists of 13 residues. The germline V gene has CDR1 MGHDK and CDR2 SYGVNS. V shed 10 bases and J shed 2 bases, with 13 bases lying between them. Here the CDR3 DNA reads TGTGCCACCCAACTCACTCTCACAGATACGCAGTATTTT. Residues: CATQLTLTDTQYF.

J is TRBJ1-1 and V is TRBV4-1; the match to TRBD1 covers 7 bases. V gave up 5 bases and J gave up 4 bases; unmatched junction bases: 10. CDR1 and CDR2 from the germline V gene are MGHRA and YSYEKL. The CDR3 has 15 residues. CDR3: CASSSTGVGGTEAFF. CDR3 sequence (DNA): TGCGCCAGCAGCTCCACAGGGGTGGGGGGCACTGAAGCTTTCTTT.

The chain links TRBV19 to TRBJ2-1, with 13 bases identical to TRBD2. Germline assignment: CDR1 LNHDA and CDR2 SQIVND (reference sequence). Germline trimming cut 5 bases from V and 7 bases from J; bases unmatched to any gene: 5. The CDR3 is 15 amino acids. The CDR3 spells CASSLGLAGINEQFF. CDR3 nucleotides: TGTGCCAGTAGTTTGGGACTAGCGGGAATTAATGAGCAGTTCTTC.

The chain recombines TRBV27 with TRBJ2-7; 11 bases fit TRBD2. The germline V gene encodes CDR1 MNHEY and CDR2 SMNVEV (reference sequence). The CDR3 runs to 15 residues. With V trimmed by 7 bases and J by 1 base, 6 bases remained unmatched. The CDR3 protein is CASTPGLAASYEQYF. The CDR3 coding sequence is TGTGCCAGCACCCCGGGACTAGCGGCATCCTACGAGCAGTACTTC.

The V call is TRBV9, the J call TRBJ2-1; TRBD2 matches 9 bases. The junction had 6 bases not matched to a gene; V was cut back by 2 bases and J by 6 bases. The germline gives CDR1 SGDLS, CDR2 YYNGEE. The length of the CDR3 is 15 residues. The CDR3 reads CASSVLAGGINEQFF. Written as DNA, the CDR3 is TGTGCCAGCAGCGTTCTGGCGGGAGGGATCAATGAGCAGTTCTTC. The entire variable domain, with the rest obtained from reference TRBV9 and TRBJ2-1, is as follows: DSGVTQTPKHLITATGQRVTLRCSPRSGDLSVYWYQQSLDQGLQFLIQYYNGEERAKGNILERFSAQQFPDLHSELNLSSLELGDSALYFCASSVLAGGINEQFFGPGTRLTVL.

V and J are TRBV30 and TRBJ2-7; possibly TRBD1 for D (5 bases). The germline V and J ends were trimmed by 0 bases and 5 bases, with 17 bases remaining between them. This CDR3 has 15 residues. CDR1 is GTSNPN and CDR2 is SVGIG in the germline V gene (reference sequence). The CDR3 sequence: CAWSVGSPGNNEQYF. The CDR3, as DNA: TGTGCCTGGAGTGTAGGTAGCCCAGGGAACAACGAGCAGTACTTC.

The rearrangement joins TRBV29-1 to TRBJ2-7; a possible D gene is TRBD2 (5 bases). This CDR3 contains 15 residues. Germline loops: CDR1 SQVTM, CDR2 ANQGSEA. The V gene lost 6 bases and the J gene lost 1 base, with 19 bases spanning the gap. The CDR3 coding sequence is TGCAGCGTGGCCCGGAGGACCCTGAGGTCCTACGAGCAGTACTTC. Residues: CSVARRTLRSYEQYF.

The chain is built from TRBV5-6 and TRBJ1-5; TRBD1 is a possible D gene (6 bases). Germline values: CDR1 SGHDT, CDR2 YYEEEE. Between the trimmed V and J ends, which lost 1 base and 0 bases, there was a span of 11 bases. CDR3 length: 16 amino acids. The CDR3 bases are TGTGCCAGCAGCTTGAAGACAGGATATAGCAATCAGCCCCAGCATTTT. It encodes CASSLKTGYSNQPQHF.

The CDR3 DNA reads as TGTGCCAGCAGTCCATCACCTTCGACTAACAATGAGCAGTTCTTC. Translated, it gives CASSPSPSTNNEQFF. This chain uses TRBV28 with TRBJ2-1; a possible D gene is TRBD2 (5 bases). Trimming pared 5 bases from V and 5 bases from J, leaving 16 bases between. Germline V CDR1 and CDR2: MDHEN, SYDVKM. The CDR3 runs to 15 residues.

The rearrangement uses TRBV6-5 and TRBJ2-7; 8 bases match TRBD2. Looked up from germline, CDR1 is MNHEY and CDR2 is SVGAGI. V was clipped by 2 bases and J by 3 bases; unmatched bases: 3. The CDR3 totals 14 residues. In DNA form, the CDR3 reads TGTGCCAGCAGTTACGGACTAGCAGGCTACGAGCAGTACTTC. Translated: CASSYGLAGYEQYF.